The clone carrying this T cell receptor beta chain was observed a single time. This entry belongs to a study of blood T cell repertoires in COVID-19. The wider study: Italy, Spain and the United States were the sources of the convalescent and acute COVID-19 samples. Nucleic acid was either cDNA or gDNA, and it came from T cells, B-cell-depleted T cells, or PBMCs.

V was cut by 3 bases and J by 6 bases, with 23 bases left in between. Germline V gives CDR1 KGHSH, CDR2 LQKENI. The CDR3 is 17 residues long. Across over 20 US areas, participants ranged in age from about 18 to 100 years. Before being deemed recovered, Cohort 3 donors had two negative PCRs, clearance, or symptom resolution. Clones were sequenced by immunoSEQ multiplex PCR, and TCRdb holds only the in-frame ones, with some missing. The table records 370,000 or so clones, 80% to 90% of them present only once. This TCR derives from a young man who had recovered from COVID-19. Sequencing input: PBMCs or T cells enriched from blood (not recorded which). This chain connects TRBV18 to TRBJ1-2; D possibly corresponds to TRBD1 (6 bases). The CDR3 loop reads CASSPGGLRGIRDGYTF. CDR3 nucleotides: TGTGCCAGCTCACCTGGGGGCTTAAGGGGGATACGCGATGGCTACACCTTC.